Listed below are T cell receptor beta chains from one sample, sequenced in a study of blood T cell repertoires in COVID-19. Profiled with immunoSEQ multiplex PCR; TCRdb holds only in-frame clones, not every one. Among about 70,000 clones listed, around 90% were seen once. The sequenced material came from peripheral blood. The receptors come from a human donor in a cohort sampled during active COVID-19. Each CDR3 is given with its conserved first and last residue. Fields, in order: J gene, D gene, V gene, clone size, CDR3 DNA, CDR3 protein. D genes are given only for firm matches. Clone size is given for some rows only: seen once, a few or many times, or a class if the clone is expanded.

>TRBJ2-1|.|TRBV2|.
TGTGCCAGCAGTGAATTGAAAGAGAATGAGCAGTTCTTC
CASSELKENEQFF
>TRBJ2-5|TRBD1|TRBV9|.
TGTGCCAGCAGCGTTTCTCCGGGACAGCAAGAGACCCAGTACTTC
CASSVSPGQQETQYF
>TRBJ1-5|.|TRBV19|few
TGTGCCACCGCATGGGGGGGACCTCAGCCCCAGCATTTT
CATAWGGPQPQHF
>TRBJ2-7|.|TRBV11-2|.
TGTGCCAGCAGCTTAGGGGGTCTACAGGGAGTGGGCGAGCAGTACTTC
CASSLGGLQGVGEQYF
>TRBJ1-5|.|TRBV28|once
TGTGCCAGCAGTCCTCAGGTTGGCAATCAGCCCCAGCATTTT
CASSPQVGNQPQHF
>TRBJ2-1|.|TRBV5-1|.
TGCGCCAGCAGCTTGGGGACAGAATACAATGAGCAGTTCTTC
CASSLGTEYNEQFF
>TRBJ2-5|TRBD2|TRBV5-1|.
TGCGCCAGCAGCGGATCCACGCGGGGGGGCGCAGAGACCCAGTACTTC
CASSGSTRGGAETQYF
>TRBJ1-5|.|TRBV19|.
TGTGCCAGTAGTATAGGCGACAGGTCGGGGCCCCAGCATTTT
CASSIGDRSGPQHF
>TRBJ2-7|TRBD2|TRBV6-2/TRBV6-3|.
TGTGCCAGCAGCTCCTTAGCGGGAGGGTACGAGCAGTACTTC
CASSSLAGGYEQYF
>TRBJ2-7|TRBD2|TRBV19|.
TGTGCCAGTAGTACATTTAGCGGGACCGACCCCCACGAGCAGTACTTC
CASSTFSGTDPHEQYF
>TRBJ1-1|TRBD1|TRBV5-1|.
TGCGCCAGCAGCCTTACTCCAGGGGGTCGGGAAGCTTTCTTT
CASSLTPGGREAFF
>TRBJ2-7|TRBD1|TRBV12-3/TRBV12-4|once
TGTGCCAGCAGACCCACAGGGGGCGAGCAGTACTTC
CASRPTGGEQYF
>TRBJ1-5|TRBD1|TRBV19|.
TGTGCCAGTAGTCCCAGACAGGGGGCCAATCAGCCCCAGCATTTT
CASSPRQGANQPQHF
>TRBJ2-7|.|TRBV5-6|.
TGTGCCAGCAGCTCCTTCTACGAGCAGTACTTC
CASSSFYEQYF
>TRBJ2-1|TRBD2|TRBV29-1|.
TGCAGCGGTAGCGGGAGCAAAAGTAGGTCCTACAATGAGCAGTTCTTC
CSGSGSKSRSYNEQFF
>TRBJ1-3|.|TRBV6-5|once
TGTGCCAGCACCGGGGGCTCTGGAAACACCATATATTTT
CASTGGSGNTIYF
>TRBJ1-6|.|TRBV7-9|few
TGTGCCAGCAGCTTAGACAGGAATTCACCCCTCCACTTT
CASSLDRNSPLHF
>TRBJ1-2|TRBD1|TRBV19|.
TGTGCCAGTAGTCCCCAGACAGGGCTCGACGGCTACACCTTC
CASSPQTGLDGYTF
>TRBJ2-3|.|TRBV21-1|.
TGTGCCAGCAGCAAAGGAGGACAGGGCCGAGAAAGCACAGATACGCAGTATTTT
CASSKGGQGRESTDTQYF
>TRBJ1-1|.|TRBV19|.
TGTGCCAGTAGGACTACTAACACTGAAGCTTTCTTT
CASRTTNTEAFF